The 18 T cell receptor beta chains below were found in one sample sequenced in a study of cytomegalovirus exposure and HLA in healthy donors. PCR employed 60 Vbeta and 13 Jbeta primers. Produced via immunoSEQ multiplex PCR; TCRdb's table is partial and in-frame only. In the table there are 150,000 to 200,000 clones, roughly 85% of which are singletons. Sequenced sample: PBMCs. These receptors originate from a woman between 25 and 40 years old in good health and CMV-seropositive.

V gene TRBV7-9 combines with J gene TRBJ1-2; TRBD1 agrees at 7 bases. The ends lost 5 bases at V and 3 bases at J; junction bases unmatched: 15. This CDR3 has 17 residues. Germline loops: CDR1 SEHNR, CDR2 FQNEAQ (reference sequence). Here the CDR3 DNA reads TGTGCCAGCAGCAGGGGGGATGAGGGGGCCTATGACTATGGCTACACCTTC. Translated, it gives CASSRGDEGAYDYGYTF.

In its sample, this clone was seen a few times. The V call is TRBV10-3, the J call TRBJ2-3, with D possibly TRBD1 on 6 matching bases. In germline, CDR1 is ENHRY, CDR2 SYGVKD. V was trimmed by 4 bases and J by 5 bases, leaving 13 bases between them. The CDR3 loop spans 14 amino acids. In DNA, the CDR3 is TGTGCCATCAGTGGTGCAGGGGATATAGATACGCAGTATTTT. This encodes CAISGAGDIDTQYF.

The rearrangement uses TRBV29-1 and TRBJ1-1; TRBD1 is a possible D gene (5 bases). This CDR3 is built from 10 residues. V gave up 6 bases and J gave up 10 bases, with 12 bases separating them. Looked up from germline, CDR1 is SQVTM and CDR2 is ANQGSEA. In DNA, the CDR3 is TGCAGCGTGAGCAGGGAGGTAGCTTTCTTT. This gives the protein CSVSREVAFF.

The chain joins TRBV2 to TRBJ1-2, with D hard to call. Germline assignment: CDR1 SNHLY and CDR2 FYNNEI. V lost 5 bases to trimming and J lost 0 bases, with 16 bases between them. This CDR3 region has 16 residues. The CDR3 protein is CASSTHGDLANYGYTF. The CDR3 coding sequence is TGTGCCAGCAGTACTCACGGAGACCTGGCTAACTATGGCTACACCTTC.

With regard to this clone: Within the sample, other DNA sequences also encode this same CDR3. V gene TRBV5-4 combines with J gene TRBJ2-7; perhaps TRBD2 as D (5 bases). Germline CDR1 reads SGHNT; CDR2 reads YYREEE (reference sequence). V was pared by 1 base and J by 0 bases, with 8 bases between. This CDR3 comprises 14 residues. The CDR3 protein is CASSLSGSSYEQYF. CDR3 bases: TGTGCCAGCAGCTTGTCGGGAAGCTCCTACGAGCAGTACTTC.

This clone was detected only once. The gene calls are TRBV29-1 and TRBJ2-7, with TRBD2 matching over 7 bases. CDR1 and CDR2 (germline): SQVTM, ANQGSEA. The ends lost 3 bases at V and 0 bases at J; junction bases unmatched: 11. This CDR3 spans 16 amino acids. The CDR3 nucleotides are TGCAGCGTTGATGGCCTAGCGGATCACAGCTCCTACGAGCAGTACTTC. This encodes CSVDGLADHSSYEQYF.

The V and J genes are TRBV5-1 and TRBJ2-2, with 9 bases that match TRBD2. The CDR3 consists of 14 residues. V shed 4 bases, J shed 7 bases, and the junction held 5 bases outside the gene matches. CDR1 is SGHRS, CDR2 YFSETQ, per germline. CDR3 in amino acids: CASSISGSDGELFF. Here the CDR3 DNA reads TGCGCCAGCAGCATTAGCGGGAGCGACGGGGAGCTGTTTTTT.

This clone was seen just once. The J gene is TRBJ1-2, the V gene TRBV19; 7 bases are shared with TRBD1. The junction had 14 bases not matched to a gene; V was cut back by 6 bases and J by 4 bases. The CDR3 spans 16 residues. Germline CDR1 is LNHDA and CDR2 is SQIVND (reference sequence). The CDR3 sequence: CASRDRTGHNGYGYTF. CDR3 bases: TGTGCCAGTAGGGATAGGACAGGCCATAACGGCTATGGCTACACCTTC.

The genes are TRBV7-8 and TRBJ2-1, with TRBD2 identical over 9 bases. V lost 1 base and J lost 2; bases outside the gene matches: 18. CDR3 length: 21 amino acids. Germline assignment: CDR1 SGHVS and CDR2 FQNEAQ. Written as DNA, the CDR3 is TGTGCCAGCAGCTTAGGATCGGTCGTAAGAGGGGGACTAGCTACCTACAATGAGCAGTTCTTC. It codes for CASSLGSVVRGGLATYNEQFF.

Only one count was recorded for this clone. This rearrangement joins TRBV7-6 to TRBJ2-7, with D tentatively TRBD1 (5 bases). This CDR3 region has 15 residues. V gave up 0 bases and J gave up 2 bases, with 11 bases separating them. Germline CDR1 is SGHVS and CDR2 is FNYEAQ. CDR3 coding DNA: TGTGCCAGCAGCTTAGCGCAGACAGCGACCTACGAGCAGTACTTC. Translation gives CASSLAQTATYEQYF.

J is TRBJ2-7 and V is TRBV7-8, with D tentatively TRBD1 (6 bases). The CDR3 has 16 amino acids. Trimming took off 5 bases at V and 0 bases at J, with 17 bases between the two ends. Germline CDR1 and CDR2: SGHVS and FQNEAQ. DNA of the CDR3: TGTGCCAGCAGCATAGGACAGTTAACGAGCTCCTACGAGCAGTACTTC. It translates to CASSIGQLTSSYEQYF.

The chain couples TRBV2 to TRBJ1-6; tentative D call: TRBD1 (5 bases). The germline gives CDR1 SNHLY, CDR2 FYNNEI. The CDR3 is made up of 14 amino acids. V lost 7 bases and J 7 bases, leaving 14 bases between the germline ends. CDR3: CASTGPGGNSPLHF. CDR3 in DNA: TGTGCCAGCACGGGGCCGGGGGGGAATTCACCCCTCCACTTT.

V is TRBV5-1 and J is TRBJ1-5; no clear D. Between the trimmed V and J ends, which lost 10 bases and 1 base, there was a span of 15 bases. The CDR3 covers 14 residues. Germline V gene sequence: CDR1 SGHRS, CDR2 YFSETQ. CDR3 sequence (DNA): TGCGCCGACCAGGAGGGAGACAGCAATCAGCCCCAGCATTTT. Protein sequence: CADQEGDSNQPQHF. The complete variable domain, with remaining parts taken from reference TRBV5-1 and TRBJ1-5, reads KAGVTQTPRYLIKTRGQQVTLSCSPISGHRSVSWYQQTPGQGLQFLFEYFSETQRNKGNFPGRFSGRQFSNSRSEMNVSTLELGDSALYLCADQEGDSNQPQHFGDGTRLSIL.

This sequence joins TRBV30 and TRBJ1-2, with 7 nucleotides matching TRBD1. The CDR3 has 17 residues. CDR1 is GTSNPN and CDR2 is SVGIG in the germline V gene (reference sequence). Trimming cost V 1 base and J 0 bases; bases outside gene matches: 11. CDR3 protein: CAWSEGAGAVPNYGYTF. CDR3 DNA: TGTGCCTGGAGTGAGGGGGCAGGGGCAGTCCCTAACTATGGCTACACCTTC.

The chain couples TRBV20-1 to TRBJ1-1, with D perhaps TRBD1 (5 bases). Germline CDR1 is DFQATT and CDR2 is SNEGSKA (reference sequence). Trimming cost V 3 bases and J 8 bases, with 10 bases left between them. The CDR3 covers 11 residues. The CDR3 nucleotides read TGCAGTGCTAGGGACAATGACGAAGCTTTCTTT. This encodes CSARDNDEAFF.

This chain links TRBV30 with TRBJ2-3, with 7 bases aligning to TRBD2. Germline V gene data show CDR1 as GTSNPN and CDR2 as SVGIG (reference sequence). Unmatched junction bases numbered 7, after V lost 5 bases and J lost 2 bases. The CDR3 runs to 14 residues. CDR3 sequence reads: CAWGGEGTTDTQYF. The CDR3 bases are TGTGCCTGGGGAGGGGAGGGTACCACAGATACGCAGTATTTT.

The rearrangement links TRBV7-9 to TRBJ1-1; possibly TRBD1 for D (5 bases). Per the germline V gene, CDR1 is SEHNR and CDR2 is FQNEAQ (reference sequence). The CDR3 has 14 residues. Trimming removed 5 bases from V and 0 bases from J, with 10 bases in between. CDR3: CASSTDILNTEAFF. The CDR3 region has the DNA TGTGCCAGCAGCACGGACATTTTGAACACTGAAGCTTTCTTT. The entire variable domain, with the rest obtained from reference TRBV7-9 and TRBJ1-1, is as follows: DTGVSQNPRHKITKRGQNVTFRCDPISEHNRLYWYRQTLGQGPEFLTYFQNEAQLEKSRLLSDRFSAERPKGSFSTLEIQRTEQGDSAMYLCASSTDILNTEAFFGQGTRLTVV.

This clone was seen only once. This chain links TRBV5-4 with TRBJ1-3; TRBD1 might be the D (6 bases). The CDR3 runs 16 residues. V was cut by 8 bases and J by 7 bases, with 25 bases left in between. Germline V lookup: CDR1 SGHNT, CDR2 YYREEE (reference sequence). The CDR3: CASQDGGPRGANTIYF. The DNA for the CDR3 is TGTGCCAGTCAGGATGGGGGGCCCCGGGGGGCGAACACCATATATTTT.